One sample yielded the 26 T cell receptor beta chains listed below, sequenced in a study of cytomegalovirus exposure and HLA in healthy donors. The study ran its PCR with 60 Vbeta and 13 Jbeta primers. The data were produced by immunoSEQ multiplex PCR, yet TCRdb's version contains in-frame clones alone and is incomplete. The repertoire includes around 130,000 clones, about two thirds of them detected once, and about 2.7% sits in the top ten. Sequenced material: PBMCs. All receptors come from a woman aged 60-75 years in good health and CMV-seropositive.

V and J are TRBV6-6 and TRBJ1-2; D is undetermined. Germline V gene sequence: CDR1 MNHNY, CDR2 SVGAGI (reference sequence). V was shortened by 2 bases and J by 0 bases, with 10 bases between the two germline ends. CDR3 length: 15 amino acids. The DNA for the CDR3 is TGTGCCAGCAGTTACGAGGTTCTAGCTAACTATGGCTACACCTTC. Translated: CASSYEVLANYGYTF.

The V gene is TRBV2, the J gene TRBJ1-5; 8 bases fit TRBD1. With V trimmed by 9 bases and J by 4 bases, 14 bases remained unmatched. This CDR3 has 16 residues. Germline V lookup: CDR1 SNHLY, CDR2 FYNNEI. CDR3: CASQGGAGGGNQPQHF. The DNA for the CDR3 is TGTGCCAGTCAAGGAGGGGCAGGGGGCGGTAATCAGCCCCAGCATTTT.

The chain couples TRBV21-1 to TRBJ2-1; no DNA check was done on the table's D call, TRBD1. TRBV21-1 represents a pseudogene. This CDR3 contains 15 residues. The CDR3 here is CASSIVGAGYNEQFF. In DNA form, the CDR3 reads TGTGCCAGCAGCATCGTGGGGGCTGGCTACAATGAGCAGTTCTTC.

CDR3 in amino acids: CASSLAGRADTQYF. In DNA, the CDR3 is TGTGCCAGCAGTTTAGCGGGGAGAGCAGATACGCAGTATTTT. V usage is TRBV28 and J usage is TRBJ2-3; D is perhaps TRBD2 (6 bases). The CDR3 runs to 14 residues. V lost 2 bases, J lost 4 bases, and 10 bases lay in between. Germline V gives CDR1 MDHEN, CDR2 SYDVKM.

The V and J genes are TRBV5-1 and TRBJ2-5; the match to TRBD2 covers 16 bases. Per the germline V gene, CDR1 is SGHRS and CDR2 is YFSETQ. The ends lost 4 bases at V and 5 bases at J; junction bases unmatched: 2. This CDR3 contains 15 residues. In nucleotides, the CDR3 is TGCGCCAGCAGCCTGGGACTAGCGGGGGGGGAGACCCAGTACTTC. Amino acids: CASSLGLAGGETQYF.

The chain uses TRBV6-5 and TRBJ1-6; no clear D gene. The CDR3 has 12 amino acids. V was cut by 2 bases and J by 9 bases, with 5 bases left in between. Germline CDR1 is MNHEY and CDR2 is SVGAGI. CDR3 residues: CASSYRLSPLHF. CDR3 DNA sequence: TGTGCCAGCAGTTACCGTCTTTCACCCCTCCACTTT.

V usage is TRBV18 and J usage is TRBJ1-2, with TRBD1 matching over 7 bases. Germline CDR1 is KGHSH and CDR2 is LQKENI. The CDR3 runs to 15 residues. After removal of 3 bases from V and 8 bases from J, the junction contained 12 bases not matched to a gene. The CDR3 is CASSPVQSGGKGYTF. CDR3 coding DNA: TGTGCCAGCTCACCCGTACAGTCAGGGGGGAAAGGCTACACCTTC.

This clone was seen a few times. The V and J genes are TRBV10-3 and TRBJ2-1; the D gene is possibly TRBD2 (6 bases). The CDR3 runs to 14 residues. The ends were cut back, 6 bases at V and 0 bases at J, with 9 bases in the middle. CDR1 and CDR2 from the germline V gene are ENHRY and SYGVKD. CDR3 nucleotide sequence: TGTGCCATCAGGGTAGCGGACTCCTACAATGAGCAGTTCTTC. Translating gives CAIRVADSYNEQFF.

The chain couples TRBV10-3 to TRBJ2-3; 9 nucleotides align to TRBD1. Germline loops: CDR1 ENHRY, CDR2 SYGVKD. After removal of 5 bases from V and 1 base from J, the junction contained 7 bases not matched to a gene. The CDR3 has 16 residues. CDR3 protein: CAISSGQGGGTDTQYF. The CDR3 bases are TGTGCCATCAGTTCGGGACAGGGTGGGGGCACAGATACGCAGTATTTT.

This clone was counted a few times. The V gene is TRBV6-4, the J gene TRBJ2-2; 7 bases are a match to TRBD1. From germline, CDR1 is MRHNA and CDR2 SNTAGT. The CDR3 runs to 13 residues. J was trimmed by 5 bases and V by 7 bases; bases with no gene match: 4. CDR3 DNA: TGTGCCAGCACCCCAGGGGGTACCGGGGAGCTGTTTTTT. Translated, it gives CASTPGGTGELFF.

The V gene is TRBV5-1, the J gene TRBJ1-4; TRBD1 agrees at 8 bases. CDR1 and CDR2 from the germline V gene are SGHRS and YFSETQ. V trimming: 1 base; J trimming: 8 bases; junction bases outside the gene matches: 4. This CDR3 region has 14 residues. The CDR3 nucleotides read TGCGCCAGCAGCTTGACAGGGGGGGACGAAAAACTGTTTTTT. Translating gives CASSLTGGDEKLFF.

The V gene is TRBV19, the J gene TRBJ1-1; D is unresolved. Germline CDR1 and CDR2: LNHDA and SQIVND (reference sequence). The CDR3 extends over 14 amino acids. Trimming left V 7 bases short and J 0 bases short, with 12 bases between. CDR3 sequence reads: CASIKNPVNTEAFF. DNA for the CDR3: TGTGCCAGTATAAAAAACCCAGTGAACACTGAAGCTTTCTTT.

The chain is built from TRBV10-1 and TRBJ2-4; no reliable D call. Germline V gives CDR1 WNHNN, CDR2 SYGVQD (reference sequence). CDR3 length: 10 amino acids. V gave up 7 bases and J gave up 8 bases, with 6 bases separating them. Here the CDR3 reads CASTPDIQYF. CDR3 bases: TGCGCCAGCACACCAGACATTCAGTACTTC.

This clone was seen more than once but under ten times. The chain uses TRBV7-3 and TRBJ1-2, with TRBD1 as a possible D gene (5 bases). The ends were cut back, 1 base at V and 4 bases at J, with 13 bases in the middle. CDR3 length: 15 residues. Germline V gene lookup returns CDR1 SGHTA and CDR2 FQGTGA. DNA of the CDR3: TGTGCCAGCAGCTTAAGACGCCCCGGGGGCTATGGCTACACCTTC. This translates into CASSLRRPGGYGYTF.

This clone appeared a single time. This chain connects TRBV5-5 to TRBJ1-2; D call uncertain. The CDR3 sequence is 14 residues long. Germline CDR1 is SGHKS and CDR2 is YYEKEE (reference sequence). Trimming left V 1 base short and J 6 bases short, with 13 bases between. Written as DNA, the CDR3 is TGTGCCAGCAGCTTGATGCGAGGGAGCCATGGCTACACCTTC. Translation: CASSLMRGSHGYTF.

The rearrangement uses TRBV5-4 and TRBJ1-1; 9 bases agree with TRBD1. The V and J ends lost 9 bases and 3 bases, in that order; junction bases with no gene match: 9. In germline, CDR1 is SGHNT, CDR2 YYREEE (reference sequence). CDR3 length equals 14 residues. This CDR3 reads CAIEMTGGDTEAFF. The CDR3 DNA follows: TGTGCCATCGAGATGACAGGGGGAGACACTGAAGCTTTCTTT.

As regards this clone: An end of the junction does not agree with germline; a read error may underlie this. This chain links TRBV9 with TRBJ1-1; TRBD1 matches at 8 bases. In germline, CDR1 is SGDLS, CDR2 YYNGEE. This CDR3 is 15 amino acids long. The CDR3 DNA reads TGTGCCGGCAGCGTAGGAGGGACAGGGAACACTGAAGCTTTCTTT. It is translated as CAGSVGGTGNTEAFF.

This chain connects TRBV10-3 to TRBJ1-1, with D unclear. This CDR3 has 13 amino acids. V was pared by 3 bases and J by 1 base, with 6 bases between. From germline, CDR1 is ENHRY and CDR2 SYGVKD. CDR3 nucleotides: TGTGCCATCAGTGAACAGCAGAACACTGAAGCTTTCTTT. Translating it yields CAISEQQNTEAFF.

This clone was recorded once. In nucleotides, the CDR3 is TGCGCCAGCAGCTCCGGACAGGGAACAACTAATGAAAAACTGTTTTTT. Residues: CASSSGQGTTNEKLFF. The chain joins TRBV5-1 to TRBJ1-4; 8 nucleotides line up with TRBD1. The CDR3 consists of 16 residues. Looked up from germline, CDR1 is SGHRS and CDR2 is YFSETQ. The V gene end was trimmed by 3 bases and the J gene end by 0 bases; junction bases not matched to a gene: 4. The full variable domain, in which reference TRBV5-1 and TRBJ1-4 provide the parts outside the CDR3, is KAGVTQTPRYLIKTRGQQVTLSCSPISGHRSVSWYQQTPGQGLQFLFEYFSETQRNKGNFPGRFSGRQFSNSRSEMNVSTLELGDSALYLCASSSGQGTTNEKLFFGSGTQLSVL.

The chain links TRBV7-6 to TRBJ2-7; tentatively, D is TRBD1 (7 bases). The CDR3 runs 14 residues. V was shortened by 5 bases and J by 6 bases, with 17 bases between the two germline ends. Germline CDR1 and CDR2: SGHVS and FNYEAQ. The CDR3 loop is CASSPGGYRGEQYF. In nucleotides, the CDR3 is TGTGCCAGCAGCCCAGGAGGGTACAGGGGCGAGCAGTACTTC.

The chain employs TRBV6-6 and TRBJ1-1; D is ambiguous. Trimming pared 3 bases from V and 4 bases from J, leaving 18 bases between. CDR3 size: 16 residues. CDR1 and CDR2 (germline): MNHNY, SVGAGI (reference sequence). DNA of the CDR3: TGTGCCAGCAGTTATGAGACACCTGATTTGGGCACTGAAGCTTTCTTT. Translation gives CASSYETPDLGTEAFF.

The rearrangement uses TRBV11-2 and TRBJ2-4; 7 bases agree with TRBD1. The CDR3 spans 14 residues. Germline V gives CDR1 SGHAT, CDR2 FQNNGV. The junction had 4 bases not matched to a gene; V was cut back by 3 bases and J by 5 bases. The CDR3 DNA reads as TGTGCCAGCAGCTTGTACAGGGGACAAAACATTCAGTACTTC. It is translated as CASSLYRGQNIQYF.

The chain joins TRBV6-5 to TRBJ1-5, with a tentative D call TRBD1 (5 bases). Trimming pared 6 bases from V and 7 bases from J, leaving 16 bases between. The CDR3 contains 14 residues. CDR1 and CDR2 from the germline V gene are MNHEY and SVGAGI. CDR3 bases: TGTGCCAGCAGCCCCCCGGGGGAGGACCAGCCCCAGCATTTT. It specifies CASSPPGEDQPQHF.

V and J are TRBV5-1 and TRBJ2-1; TRBD1 is a possible D gene (6 bases). The CDR3 loop spans 14 amino acids. CDR1 is SGHRS and CDR2 is YFSETQ in the germline V gene. Trimming left V 5 bases short and J 0 bases short, with 9 bases between. As DNA, the CDR3 is TGCGCCAGCAGTCAGGGGAGCTCCTACAATGAGCAGTTCTTC. This sequence encodes CASSQGSSYNEQFF.

This clone has a handful of counts. The V call is TRBV6-6, the J call TRBJ1-5; D perhaps matches TRBD1 (5 bases). V shed 5 bases and J shed 10 bases, with 21 bases lying between them. Germline-derived CDR1 and CDR2 are MNHNY and SVGAGI (reference sequence). There are 15 residues in the CDR3. The CDR3 DNA is TGTGCCAGCAGTCAATCGGGACGCGGGGGTACCCCCCAGCATTTT. Translated, it gives CASSQSGRGGTPQHF.

The J gene is TRBJ1-5, the V gene TRBV4-1, with D possibly matching TRBD1 (5 bases). Trimming took off 0 bases at V and 5 bases at J, with 14 bases between the two ends. Germline loops: CDR1 MGHRA, CDR2 YSYEKL. The CDR3 has 16 amino acids. The chain's CDR3 is CASSQDLRAGYQPQHF. The CDR3 DNA sequence: TGCGCCAGCAGCCAAGATCTAAGGGCAGGGTATCAGCCCCAGCATTTT.